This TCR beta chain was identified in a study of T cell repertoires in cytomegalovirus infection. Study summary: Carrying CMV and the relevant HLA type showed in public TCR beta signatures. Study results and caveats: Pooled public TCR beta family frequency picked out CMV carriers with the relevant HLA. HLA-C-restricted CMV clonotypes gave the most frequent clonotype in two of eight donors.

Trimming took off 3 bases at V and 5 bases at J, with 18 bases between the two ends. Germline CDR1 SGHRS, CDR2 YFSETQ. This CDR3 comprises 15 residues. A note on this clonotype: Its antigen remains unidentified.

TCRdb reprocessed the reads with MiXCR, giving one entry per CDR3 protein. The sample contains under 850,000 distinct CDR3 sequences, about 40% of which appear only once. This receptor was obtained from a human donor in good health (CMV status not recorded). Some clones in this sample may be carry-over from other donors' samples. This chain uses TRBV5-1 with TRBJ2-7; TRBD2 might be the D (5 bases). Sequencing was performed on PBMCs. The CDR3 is CASSSTDRGYDEQYF. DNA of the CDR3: TGCGCCAGCAGCTCGACCGACCGGGGATACGACGAGCAGTACTTC.